This entry lists 19 T cell receptor beta chains sequenced from one sample in a study of cytomegalovirus exposure and HLA in healthy donors. Vbeta (60) and Jbeta (13) primers were used in the PCR. The repertoire was sequenced with immunoSEQ multiplex PCR; TCRdb's copy has only in-frame clones and lacks some. Here the sample spans approximately 120,000 clones, over 60% being singletons. Sequencing input: PBMCs. The receptors originated from a man aged 45 to 65 in good health and CMV-seronegative.

This chain links TRBV7-8 with TRBJ2-7; D possibly corresponds to TRBD1 (7 bases). The CDR3 totals 15 residues. CDR1 and CDR2 from the germline V gene are SGHVS and FQNEAQ. The V gene lost 0 bases and the J gene lost 4 bases, with 13 bases spanning the gap. CDR3 coding DNA: TGTGCCAGCAGCTTAGCTCGACAGGGAGGATACGAGCAGTACGTC. Translation gives CASSLARQGGYEQYV.

The CDR3: CASSESDSLGTDTQYF. CDR3 DNA sequence: TGTGCCAGCAGCGAATCGGACAGTTTGGGCACAGATACGCAGTATTTT. This chain connects TRBV28 to TRBJ2-3; D possibly corresponds to TRBD1 (6 bases). Germline assignment: CDR1 MDHEN and CDR2 SYDVKM. The ends were cut back, 6 bases at V and 1 base at J, with 17 bases in the middle. The length of the CDR3 is 16 residues. The variable domain in full, with the rest retrieved from reference TRBV28 and TRBJ2-3, is DVKVTQSSRYLVKRTGEKVFLECVQDMDHENMFWYRQDPGLGLRLIYFSYDVKMKEKGDIPEGYSVSREKKERFSLILESASTNQTSMYLCASSESDSLGTDTQYFGPGTRLTVL.

The CDR3 nucleotides are TGTGCCAGCAGCATGACAGGCCCCGGGGAGCTGTTTTTT. Protein sequence: CASSMTGPGELFF. The chain couples TRBV7-9 to TRBJ2-2; D might be TRBD1 (6 bases). The CDR3 sequence is 13 residues long. V was shortened by 5 bases and J by 6 bases, with 10 bases between the two germline ends. Germline CDR1 SEHNR, CDR2 FQNEAQ (reference sequence).

V is TRBV5-4 and J is TRBJ1-1; 11 bases map to TRBD1. The CDR3 contains 16 residues. Germline V gives CDR1 SGHNT, CDR2 YYREEE (reference sequence). The trim removed 6 bases at V and 7 bases at J, leaving 14 bases unmatched. The CDR3 DNA follows: TGTGCCAGCAATGAGGACAGGGGGCGCAGGGGGGGTGAAGCTTTCTTT. Translation: CASNEDRGRRGGEAFF.

This chain uses TRBV9 with TRBJ2-5, with 7 bases aligning to TRBD2. The trim removed 0 bases at V and 2 bases at J, leaving 7 bases unmatched. Germline CDR1 reads SGDLS; CDR2 reads YYNGEE. The CDR3 runs to 16 residues. The CDR3 spells CASSVGSPSGQETQYF. The CDR3 coding sequence is TGTGCCAGCAGCGTAGGGTCTCCTAGCGGACAAGAGACCCAGTACTTC.

This chain uses TRBV7-2 with TRBJ2-5, with D possibly matching TRBD1 (5 bases). The V gene's germline CDR1 is SGHTA and CDR2 FQGNSA. This CDR3 region has 14 residues. V dropped 5 bases and J dropped 4 bases, with 14 bases sitting between them. CDR3 DNA sequence: TGTGCCAGCAGCCAATTTGGGGCCAGAGAGACCCAGTACTTC. Amino acids: CASSQFGARETQYF. Combining the CDR3 with reference TRBV7-2 and TRBJ2-5 gives the whole variable domain GAGVSQSPSNKVTEKGKDVELRCDPISGHTALYWYRQSLGQGLEFLIYFQGNSAPDKSGLPSDRFSAERTGGSVSTLTIQRTQQEDSAVYLCASSQFGARETQYFGPGTRLLVL.

This chain uses TRBV18 with TRBJ2-2; TRBD2 matches 8 bases. V trimming: 3 bases; J trimming: 4 bases; junction bases outside the gene matches: 7. Germline V lookup: CDR1 KGHSH, CDR2 LQKENI. This CDR3 spans 16 amino acids. CDR3 DNA: TGTGCCAGCTCACCCACCGGGACTAGTCTCACCGGGGAGCTGTTTTTT. Amino acids: CASSPTGTSLTGELFF. Together with reference TRBV18 and TRBJ2-2, the CDR3 gives the full variable domain: NAGVMQNPRHLVRRRGQEARLRCSPMKGHSHVYWYRQLPEEGLKFMVYLQKENIIDESGMPKERFSAEFPKEGPSILRIQQVVRGDSAAYFCASSPTGTSLTGELFFGEGSRLTVL.

J is TRBJ1-5 and V is TRBV2; D remains unclear. Trimming took off 6 bases at V and 4 bases at J, with 10 bases between the two ends. The length of the CDR3 is 13 residues. The germline V gene encodes CDR1 SNHLY and CDR2 FYNNEI. CDR3 bases: TGTGCCAGCAGGAGTCTGCCGAATCAGCCCCAGCATTTT. Amino acid sequence: CASRSLPNQPQHF.

The J gene is TRBJ2-1, the V gene TRBV6-1; 10 positions match TRBD2. This CDR3 spans 17 amino acids. Germline V gene data show CDR1 as MNHNS and CDR2 as SASEGT. With 3 bases clipped from V and 5 bases from J, the junction kept 10 bases outside the gene matches. The CDR3 nucleotides read TGTGCCAGCAGTGACGGACATCTAGCGGGGGCTAACAATGAGCAGTTCTTC. Amino acid sequence: CASSDGHLAGANNEQFF.

The chain combines TRBV2 with TRBJ2-7; 11 bases align to TRBD2. The germline gives CDR1 SNHLY, CDR2 FYNNEI. There are 16 residues in the CDR3. V lost 5 bases and J lost 2; bases outside the gene matches: 8. CDR3 sequence reads: CASSIRLAGTPYEQYF. The CDR3 DNA sequence: TGTGCCAGCAGTATAAGACTAGCGGGGACCCCCTACGAGCAGTACTTC.

The chain employs TRBV5-4 and TRBJ2-2; TRBD2 matches at 9 bases. V was clipped by 2 bases and J by 6 bases; unmatched bases: 8. Germline-derived CDR1 and CDR2 are SGHNT and YYREEE (reference sequence). This CDR3 comprises 16 residues. The CDR3 protein is CASSFILRGGAGELFF. The DNA of the CDR3 is TGTGCCAGCAGCTTTATTTTGCGGGGGGGAGCCGGGGAGCTGTTTTTT.

The genes are TRBV5-6 and TRBJ1-5; TRBD1 might be the D (6 bases). This CDR3 is 14 amino acids long. The germline V gene encodes CDR1 SGHDT and CDR2 YYEEEE. Between the trimmed V and J ends, which lost 4 bases and 7 bases, there was a span of 15 bases. This CDR3 is CASSPRGYEQPQHF. The CDR3 DNA is TGTGCCAGCAGCCCCAGGGGTTATGAGCAGCCCCAGCATTTT.

This chain joins TRBV6-4 and TRBJ2-2; 8 bases match TRBD1. The CDR3 is made up of 16 amino acids. V lost 0 bases, J lost 9 bases, and 9 bases stayed unmatched. CDR1 MRHNA and CDR2 SNTAGT come from the germline V gene. This CDR3 is CASSDSPGQADRELFF. As DNA, the CDR3 is TGTGCCAGCAGTGACTCCCCGGGACAGGCCGATCGGGAGCTGTTTTTT.

This clone was seen a handful of times. The genes are TRBV6-6 and TRBJ2-1, with D unclear. Germline lookup yields CDR1 MNHNY and CDR2 SVGAGI (reference sequence). There are 14 residues in the CDR3. V shed 0 bases and J shed 2 bases, with 5 bases lying between them. The CDR3 DNA sequence: TGTGCCAGCAGTTACTCGCGGACCTACAATGAGCAGTTCTTC. The encoded protein is CASSYSRTYNEQFF.

CDR3 region: CASSYFRGGVNQPQHF. The CDR3 nucleotides are TGTGCCAGCAGTTACTTTAGGGGGGGTGTCAATCAGCCCCAGCATTTT. The chain has TRBV6-6 and TRBJ1-5, with D possibly being TRBD1 (6 bases). The CDR3 contains 16 residues. Trimming took off 1 base at V and 3 bases at J, with 13 bases between the two ends. Germline assignment: CDR1 MNHNY and CDR2 SVGAGI (reference sequence).

CDR3 protein: CASSSGQINQPQHF. The CDR3 nucleotides read TGTGCCAGCAGCTCGGGACAGATAAATCAGCCCCAGCATTTT. The chain couples TRBV5-5 to TRBJ1-5; TRBD1 aligns across 7 bases. The germline V gene encodes CDR1 SGHKS and CDR2 YYEKEE (reference sequence). CDR3 length equals 14 residues. V gave up 3 bases and J gave up 4 bases; unmatched junction bases: 4.

V gene TRBV5-8 combines with J gene TRBJ2-5; unclear D gene. Germline CDR1 SGHTS, CDR2 YDEGEE. CDR3 length equals 13 residues. The V and J ends lost 6 bases and 0 bases respectively, with 9 bases between them. CDR3 loop: CASTDTNQETQYF. The DNA of the CDR3 is TGTGCCAGCACAGACACCAACCAAGAGACCCAGTACTTC.

The chain carries TRBV7-9 and TRBJ2-5; 14 nucleotides match TRBD2. Germline V gene sequence: CDR1 SEHNR, CDR2 FQNEAQ (reference sequence). With V trimmed by 4 bases and J by 4 bases, 8 bases remained unmatched. The CDR3 extends over 17 amino acids. In DNA, the CDR3 is TGTGCCAGCAGCTCCGGGACTAGCGGGGGTCTTGGAGAGACCCAGTACTTC. It translates to CASSSGTSGGLGETQYF. Together with reference TRBV7-9 and TRBJ2-5, the CDR3 gives the full variable domain: DTGVSQNPRHKITKRGQNVTFRCDPISEHNRLYWYRQTLGQGPEFLTYFQNEAQLEKSRLLSDRFSAERPKGSFSTLEIQRTEQGDSAMYLCASSSGTSGGLGETQYFGPGTRLLVL.

This clone was picked up one time. The chain recombines TRBV7-2 with TRBJ1-2, with 9 positions matching TRBD1. In germline, CDR1 is SGHTA, CDR2 FQGNSA. CDR3 size: 16 residues. The V segment lost 2 bases and the J segment 6 bases; nucleotides outside the gene matches: 10. CDR3 residues: CASSLSLGQGIDGYTF. CDR3 nucleotide sequence: TGTGCCAGCAGCTTAAGCCTGGGACAGGGAATCGATGGCTACACCTTC.